Described below is a single T cell receptor beta chain sequence and its context. The entry originates in a study of radiation and T cells in renal cell carcinoma. Documented time point: blood 2 weeks post-SBRT. Treatment given: 15 Gy SBRT to primary tumor, nephrectomy 4 weeks later. The protocol was immunoSEQ multiplex PCR, while the TCRdb copy is restricted to in-frame clones and leaves out a portion. The table shows around 70,000 clones, with about 80% occurring only once. The J segment lost 2 bases and the V segment lost 5 bases, leaving 7 bases of the junction unmatched. The germline gives CDR1 KGHSH, CDR2 LQKENI. CDR3 length: 15 amino acids.

The rearrangement uses TRBV18 and TRBJ2-3; 7 bases agree with TRBD2. The sequence was collected from a man aged 55 to 70 with renal cell carcinoma. The sample in question was blood, obtained from a patient whose treatment included radiotherapy and nephrectomy. The DNA for the CDR3 is TGTGCCAGCTCAGCCCAAGGACTAGACACAGATACGCAGTATTTT. Amino acid sequence: CASSAQGLDTDTQYF.